The 16 T cell receptor beta chains reported below all come from one sample, sequenced in a study of blood T cells in healthy people across ages. Alongside a J-beta primer mix, a sample-barcoded 5' primer served in a second PCR lasting roughly 6 to 11 cycles. Each CDR3 protein is one row after TCRdb ran MiXCR on the 5' RACE reads. This sample carries hundreds of thousands of distinct CDR3 sequences, under 55% of them seen once, and the ten largest clones take approximately 19%. The sample was blood. These receptors came from a man aged 55 to 70 in good health.

There are many counts of this clonotype. The chain couples TRBV2 to TRBJ2-7; 8 nucleotides align to TRBD1. The J segment lost 2 bases and the V segment lost 6 bases, leaving 12 bases of the junction unmatched. Germline V lookup: CDR1 SNHLY, CDR2 FYNNEI. This CDR3 is 16 amino acids long. The DNA for the CDR3 is TGTGCCAGCAGCAAAGAGTCCGGGACAGGACCCTACGAGCAGTACTTC. This gives the protein CASSKESGTGPYEQYF.

The chain combines TRBV30 with TRBJ2-3, with D perhaps TRBD1 or TRBD2 (6 bases each). The CDR3 is 14 amino acids. CDR1 is GTSNPN, CDR2 SVGIG, per germline (reference sequence). The V end was cut by 3 bases, the J end by 0 bases, with 10 bases between. The CDR3 nucleotides read TGTGCCTGGAGCGGGGGCACTAGCACAGATACGCAGTATTTT. Its protein product is CAWSGGTSTDTQYF.

In this sample, this clonotype turned up a few times. V and J are TRBV7-9 and TRBJ2-5; 8 bases match TRBD2. The germline V gene encodes CDR1 SEHNR and CDR2 FQNEAQ (reference sequence). Germline trimming cut 8 bases from V and 1 base from J; bases unmatched to any gene: 3. CDR3 length equals 13 residues. The CDR3 nucleotides are TGTGCCAGCCTCCGGGGGGGCCAAGAGACCCAGTACTTC. This codes for CASLRGGQETQYF.

This clonotype was seen a handful of times. The V gene is TRBV12-3 or TRBV12-4, the J gene TRBJ1-5; D is unresolved. V dropped 3 bases and J dropped 4 bases, with 7 bases sitting between them. The CDR3 is 13 residues long. CDR3 DNA: TGTGCCAGCAGTTTTTTCCCTAATCAGCCCCAGCATTTT. Protein: CASSFFPNQPQHF.

This clonotype has just a few counts. The chain joins TRBV11-2 to TRBJ2-5; D is ambiguous. This CDR3 is 15 amino acids long. V lost 5 bases, J lost 0 bases, and 13 bases lay in between. Germline V gene sequence: CDR1 SGHAT, CDR2 FQNNGV. The CDR3 sequence is CASSPLKGYQETQYF. CDR3 sequence (DNA): TGTGCCAGCAGCCCGCTTAAGGGCTACCAAGAGACCCAGTACTTC.

The chain employs TRBV7-9 and TRBJ1-4; TRBD1 is a possible D gene (6 bases). CDR3 length equals 16 residues. The V gene's germline CDR1 is SEHNR and CDR2 FQNEAQ (reference sequence). The V end lost 5 bases, the J end lost 6 bases, and 19 bases lay between the germline ends. The CDR3: CASSPPVPGGHEKLFF. CDR3 nucleotides: TGTGCCAGCAGCCCGCCGGTACCGGGGGGCCATGAAAAACTGTTTTTT.

This clonotype was observed a few times. The rearrangement joins TRBV7-6 to TRBJ2-7, with 8 bases identical to TRBD1. V lost 5 bases and J lost 3; bases outside the gene matches: 12. The CDR3 loop spans 16 amino acids. Germline V gene sequence: CDR1 SGHVS, CDR2 FNYEAQ. The CDR3 DNA reads as TGTGCCAGCAGCAAAGCCGGGACAGGCTCCCTCTACGAGCAGTACTTC. Translation gives CASSKAGTGSLYEQYF.

The chain couples TRBV7-9 to TRBJ1-1; D is unclear. This CDR3 comprises 14 residues. The germline V gene encodes CDR1 SEHNR and CDR2 FQNEAQ (reference sequence). V shed 5 bases and J shed 6 bases, with 16 bases lying between them. The CDR3 loop is CASSAAEGAAEAFF. Written as DNA, the CDR3 is TGTGCCAGCAGCGCCGCAGAAGGAGCAGCTGAAGCTTTCTTT.

This clonotype was counted between two and nine times. The chain links TRBV14 to TRBJ1-1, with D perhaps matching TRBD1 (5 bases). This CDR3 contains 16 residues. Germline values: CDR1 SGHDN, CDR2 FVKESK. Trimming removed 4 bases from V and 3 bases from J, with 18 bases in between. The CDR3 protein is CASSLRAEGRDTEAFF. As DNA, the CDR3 is TGTGCCAGCAGCCTCCGGGCCGAGGGGCGCGACACTGAAGCTTTCTTT.

Only a few counts were recorded for this clonotype. The J gene is TRBJ2-4, the V gene TRBV5-1, with D unresolved. This CDR3 spans 17 amino acids. The germline V gene encodes CDR1 SGHRS and CDR2 YFSETQ. V gave up 0 bases and J gave up 0 bases, with 13 bases separating them. The CDR3 protein is CASSLGSRALAKNIQYF. DNA for the CDR3: TGCGCCAGCAGCTTGGGTTCAAGGGCACTAGCCAAAAACATTCAGTACTTC.

With regard to this clonotype: At one boundary the junction diverges from the germline segment, which might be a read error. The chain joins TRBV27 to TRBJ2-6, with D unresolved. The CDR3 totals 14 residues. The V gene's germline CDR1 is MNHEY and CDR2 SMNVEV (reference sequence). This chain's CDR3 is CASSLSSGTNVLTF. The DNA for the CDR3 is TGTGCCAGCAGTTTATCCTCTGGGACCAACGTCCTGACTTTC.

The J gene is TRBJ2-1, the V gene TRBV7-9; 8 nucleotides agree with TRBD2. The length of the CDR3 is 17 residues. The V gene end was trimmed by 7 bases and the J gene end by 7 bases; junction bases not matched to a gene: 18. From germline, CDR1 is SEHNR and CDR2 FQNEAQ (reference sequence). In DNA form, the CDR3 reads TGTGCCAGCACCCAAAGGGTTGGCCGGGAGGGGTCGAATGAGCAGTTCTTC. This encodes CASTQRVGREGSNEQFF.

V and J are TRBV7-2 and TRBJ2-7; D not certain. CDR1 is SGHTA, CDR2 FQGNSA, per germline. The V end lost 5 bases, the J end lost 2 bases, and 16 bases lay between the germline ends. The CDR3 is 15 amino acids. CDR3 sequence: CASSPNDGLTYEQYF. As DNA, the CDR3 is TGTGCCAGCAGCCCCAATGACGGGCTCACCTACGAGCAGTACTTC.

The chain links TRBV3-1 to TRBJ2-1; 10 bases fit TRBD2. Trimming at V came to 2 bases and at J to 5 bases, leaving 9 bases not matched to a gene. CDR1 is LGHDT, CDR2 YNNKEL, per germline (reference sequence). The CDR3 length is 17 residues. In DNA, the CDR3 is TGTGCCAGCAGCCAAAGCGGGCTAGCGGGGGCCAACAATGAGCAGTTCTTC. Residues: CASSQSGLAGANNEQFF.

This clonotype was observed a few times. The chain couples TRBV6-5 to TRBJ1-4, with 10 bases lining up with TRBD1. CDR1 MNHEY and CDR2 SVGAGI come from the germline V gene. The junction had 1 base not matched to a gene; V was cut back by 0 bases and J by 6 bases. The length of the CDR3 is 15 residues. CDR3 sequence reads: CASSYSGQGDEKLFF. CDR3 coding DNA: TGTGCCAGCAGTTACTCAGGACAGGGGGATGAAAAACTGTTTTTT.

There are a few counts of this clonotype. In nucleotides, the CDR3 is TGCGCCAGCAGCCGAGTGGCAGGTAGCGGGGCACCGGAGAAGACCCAGTACTTC. This encodes CASSRVAGSGAPEKTQYF. V and J are TRBV5-1 and TRBJ2-5; 8 positions match TRBD2. Germline values: CDR1 SGHRS, CDR2 YFSETQ. CDR3 length: 18 residues. J gave up 6 bases and V 4 bases, and 20 bases lay outside the gene matches. Supplemented by reference TRBV5-1 and TRBJ2-5, the full variable domain reads KAGVTQTPRYLIKTRGQQVTLSCSPISGHRSVSWYQQTPGQGLQFLFEYFSETQRNKGNFPGRFSGRQFSNSRSEMNVSTLELGDSALYLCASSRVAGSGAPEKTQYFGPGTRLLVL.